The 32 T cell receptor beta chains below come from one sample, sequenced in a study of cytotoxic CD8 clonotypes in ibrutinib-treated CLL (dated by TCRdb to 2020 to 2022). This specimen's time point label, interpreted: approximately 25 months on ibrutinib. The protocol used for the library was the immunoSEQ multiplex PCR assay. Not all clones reach the TCRdb copy of this immuneACCESS table, which keeps in-frame sequences only. Checked studies attribute under half of the gap to unresolved V genes and leave the rest unexplained. The sample table contains approximately 120,000 clones; only one count was recorded for 58% of them. Under 45% of the sample is held by the ten biggest clonotypes. Sequencing was performed on PBMCs, taken after 24 months of ibrutinib treatment. The receptor set was obtained from a human donor with chronic lymphocytic leukemia.

Of note for this clone: Additional DNA sequences in this sample encode the identical CDR3. The gene calls are TRBV29-1 and TRBJ2-3; weak D call: TRBD1 (6 bases). The CDR3 runs 13 residues. The V and J ends lost 6 bases and 2 bases respectively, with 12 bases between them. Germline lookup yields CDR1 SQVTM and CDR2 ANQGSEA. The CDR3 is CSVRRGSTDTQYF. CDR3 in DNA: TGCAGCGTAAGAAGGGGGTCCACAGATACGCAGTATTTT.

This clone has just a few counts. Sequence at one end of the junction differs from germline and may be a read error. The chain carries TRBV25-1 and TRBJ2-2; D not resolved. The germline V gene encodes CDR1 MGHDK and CDR2 SYGVNS. The CDR3 has 15 residues. DNA for the CDR3: TGTGCCAGCCGTGACACCCCGATGAACACCGGGGAGCTGTTTTTT. Amino acid sequence: CASRDTPMNTGELFF.

There are a few counts of this clone. The rearrangement links TRBV30 to TRBJ2-5, with TRBD1 matching over 10 bases. The CDR3 has 14 amino acids. Trimming took 1 base from V and 2 from J; bases not matched to a gene: 1. The germline V gene encodes CDR1 GTSNPN and CDR2 SVGIG (reference sequence). The CDR3 is CAWSGGQGQETQYF. Written as DNA, the CDR3 is TGTGCCTGGAGTGGGGGACAGGGGCAAGAGACCCAGTACTTC.

This sequence joins TRBV27 and TRBJ2-3, with D maybe TRBD2 (6 bases). The CDR3 consists of 17 residues. Trimming shortened V by 2 bases and J by 4 bases, and 19 bases separated the two germline ends. Per the germline V gene, CDR1 is MNHEY and CDR2 is SMNVEV (reference sequence). In DNA, the CDR3 is TGTGCCAGCAGTTTAAGGTTTAGCGGAGCCGGGTCAGATACGCAGTATTTT. Translated, it gives CASSLRFSGAGSDTQYF.

A few counts support this clone. Written as DNA, the CDR3 is TGCGCCAGCAGCTTAAGATGGAGAAGTGGGGGACAGAGCACAGATACGCAGTATTTT. Encoded protein: CASSLRWRSGGQSTDTQYF. This chain connects TRBV5-1 to TRBJ2-3; 7 nucleotides align to TRBD1. The CDR3 spans 19 residues. Trimming removed 2 bases from V and 0 bases from J; junction bases left unmatched: 15. The V gene's germline CDR1 is SGHRS and CDR2 YFSETQ. The variable domain in full, completed from reference TRBV5-1 and TRBJ2-3, reads KAGVTQTPRYLIKTRGQQVTLSCSPISGHRSVSWYQQTPGQGLQFLFEYFSETQRNKGNFPGRFSGRQFSNSRSEMNVSTLELGDSALYLCASSLRWRSGGQSTDTQYFGPGTRLTVL.

This clone was observed a handful of times. V is TRBV6-1 and J is TRBJ1-1, with 7 bases identical to TRBD1. The V gene's germline CDR1 is MNHNS and CDR2 SASEGT. J lost 4 bases, V lost 6 bases, and 11 bases had no gene match. The CDR3 is 15 amino acids. CDR3 DNA: TGTGCCAGCAGCCTTACAGGGGCGGAGACCACTGAAGCTTTCTTT. It specifies CASSLTGAETTEAFF.

This chain links TRBV5-1 with TRBJ2-5, with D uncertain. The CDR3 consists of 13 residues. The V end lost 4 bases, the J end lost 0 bases, and 7 bases lay between the germline ends. The germline CDR1 and CDR2 sequences are SGHRS and YFSETQ. CDR3 in amino acids: CASSQGNQETQYF. For the CDR3, the DNA is TGCGCCAGCAGCCAAGGTAACCAAGAGACCCAGTACTTC.

V usage is TRBV4-1 and J usage is TRBJ2-5; D not resolved. Germline CDR1 MGHRA, CDR2 YSYEKL. The CDR3 runs 19 residues. V was cut by 1 base and J by 2 bases, with 23 bases left in between. The CDR3 DNA is TGCGCCAGCAGCCAAGTGCAAGGGTCCGGGCAGACATCTCAAGAGACCCAGTACTTC. Translated: CASSQVQGSGQTSQETQYF.

The rearrangement links TRBV25-1 to TRBJ2-1; D gene ambiguous. V shed 1 base and J shed 2 bases, with 9 bases lying between them. The CDR3 contains 15 residues. Looked up from germline, CDR1 is MGHDK and CDR2 is SYGVNS. The CDR3 nucleotides read TGTGCCAGCAGTGAATTCAAGGGAACCTACAATGAGCAGTTCTTC. This encodes CASSEFKGTYNEQFF.

This clone was seen a handful of times. J is TRBJ2-1 and V is TRBV9; TRBD2 matches at 9 bases. With 0 bases clipped from V and 6 bases from J, the junction kept 4 bases outside the gene matches. Germline V CDR1 and CDR2: SGDLS, YYNGEE. This CDR3 spans 15 amino acids. In DNA form, the CDR3 reads TGTGCCAGCAGCGTAGAAGGCGGGGGGGCCAATGAGCAGTTCTTC. Translation gives CASSVEGGGANEQFF.

This clone appeared many times. This sequence joins TRBV2 and TRBJ2-6; 7 positions match TRBD1. CDR3 size: 14 residues. J lost 4 bases, V lost 7 bases, and 4 bases had no gene match. CDR1 and CDR2 (germline): SNHLY, FYNNEI. In DNA form, the CDR3 reads TGTGCCAGCATTGACAGGGAGGGGGCCAACGTCCTGACTTTC. Translating gives CASIDREGANVLTF.

The chain employs TRBV9 and TRBJ2-3; 8 nucleotides agree with TRBD2. The J segment lost 2 bases and the V segment lost 0 bases, leaving 8 bases of the junction unmatched. Per germline, CDR1 SGDLS and CDR2 YYNGEE. The CDR3 is made up of 17 amino acids. DNA of the CDR3: TGTGCCAGCAGCGTAGATGAGACTAGCGACTTCACAGATACGCAGTATTTT. Encoded protein: CASSVDETSDFTDTQYF.

The chain recombines TRBV7-3 with TRBJ2-2; 10 bases agree with TRBD1. This CDR3 is 17 amino acids long. V lost 5 bases and J lost 1; bases outside the gene matches: 7. Germline V gene data show CDR1 as SGHTA and CDR2 as FQGTGA. The CDR3 sequence: CASSPRTGGLNTGELFF. The CDR3, as DNA: TGTGCCAGCAGCCCTCGGACAGGGGGATTGAACACCGGGGAGCTGTTTTTT.

This chain connects TRBV5-1 to TRBJ2-6; D is perhaps TRBD1 or TRBD2 (5 bases each). V dropped 1 base and J dropped 1 base, with 15 bases sitting between them. This CDR3 is 18 amino acids long. The germline CDR1 and CDR2 sequences are SGHRS and YFSETQ. The CDR3 here is CASSLIPGTGSGANVLTF. The CDR3 nucleotides are TGCGCCAGCAGCTTGATTCCGGGGACGGGGTCTGGGGCCAACGTCCTGACTTTC.

The chain has TRBV19 and TRBJ2-1; no definite D call. The CDR3 contains 12 residues. Trimming stripped 6 bases from V and 6 bases from J, with 9 bases between. Looked up from germline, CDR1 is LNHDA and CDR2 is SQIVND (reference sequence). The CDR3 is CASSLRLNEQFF. The DNA for the CDR3 is TGTGCCAGTAGCCTGAGACTCAATGAGCAGTTCTTC.

Note on this clone: No conserved phenylalanine or tryptophan is present at the end of the CDR3, so a read error is the likely explanation. The DNA is left out, because the CDR3 cannot be placed on it with certainty; the CDR3 is given as TCRdb lists it. The rearrangement links TRBV2 to TRBJ2-3; the DNA was not used to check the table's D call, TRBD1. From its first to its last residue, the CDR3 has 11 amino acids. CDR1 is SNHLY, CDR2 FYNNEI, per germline. CDR3 loop: CASSEYAGLEP.

This clone was detected a few times. The chain employs TRBV11-3 and TRBJ2-4, with a tentative D call TRBD1 (6 bases). From germline, CDR1 is SGHNT and CDR2 YENEEA. V was trimmed by 4 bases and J by 9 bases, leaving 13 bases between them. The CDR3 is 13 amino acids. CDR3 amino acids: CASSSLGGGIQYF. CDR3 sequence (DNA): TGTGCCAGCAGCTCGCTTGGGGGCGGCATTCAGTACTTC.

The V and J genes are TRBV27 and TRBJ2-1; D not resolved. This CDR3 comprises 13 residues. The V end was cut by 1 base, the J end by 8 bases, with 9 bases between. The germline V gene has CDR1 MNHEY and CDR2 SMNVEV (reference sequence). CDR3 amino acids: CASSLYPGHEQFF. DNA for the CDR3: TGTGCCAGCAGTTTATATCCAGGCCATGAGCAGTTCTTC.

The chain combines TRBV28 with TRBJ1-1; no clear D. The CDR3 spans 12 residues. V lost 2 bases and J lost 10, with 11 bases in between. Germline loops: CDR1 MDHEN, CDR2 SYDVKM. The CDR3 region has the DNA TGTGCCAGCAGTTTAGAACGGGTAGTAGCTTTCTTT. Translated: CASSLERVVAFF.

The rearrangement links TRBV9 to TRBJ1-5; D is unresolved. This CDR3 contains 13 residues. Trimming took off 3 bases at V and 0 bases at J, with 4 bases between the two ends. The V gene's germline CDR1 is SGDLS and CDR2 YYNGEE. CDR3 protein: CASSANSNQPQHF. CDR3 DNA: TGTGCCAGCAGCGCAAATAGCAATCAGCCCCAGCATTTT.

CDR3 amino acids: CASTPLASSDTQYF. CDR3 DNA sequence: TGTGCCAGCACCCCACTGGCATCATCAGATACGCAGTATTTT. The chain combines TRBV7-2 with TRBJ2-3; D unclear. Germline V CDR1 and CDR2: SGHTA, FQGNSA. CDR3 length: 14 amino acids. V gave up 7 bases and J gave up 4 bases, with 15 bases separating them.

This rearrangement joins TRBV7-2 to TRBJ2-1, with D unclear. The V end lost 5 bases, the J end lost 3 bases, and 11 bases lay between the germline ends. The CDR3 spans 14 residues. CDR1 and CDR2 from the germline V gene are SGHTA and FQGNSA. The CDR3 spells CASSPVRVYNEQFF. The CDR3 region has the DNA TGTGCCAGCAGCCCGGTTCGGGTCTACAATGAGCAGTTCTTC.

This clone was detected once. The chain couples TRBV30 to TRBJ1-1; TRBD1 agrees at 7 bases. Per germline, CDR1 GTSNPN and CDR2 SVGIG (reference sequence). This CDR3 comprises 14 residues. Trimming took 2 bases from V and 6 from J; bases not matched to a gene: 9. The DNA of the CDR3 is TGTGCCTGGAGTTTAACAGGGGCGCGCGCTGAAGCTTTCTTT. It translates to CAWSLTGARAEAFF.

The rearrangement joins TRBV5-1 to TRBJ2-5; TRBD1 aligns across 7 bases. Germline V gene lookup returns CDR1 SGHRS and CDR2 YFSETQ. The CDR3 is 14 amino acids. Losses at the gene ends were 4 bases for V and 5 bases for J; bases not matched to a gene: 8. This chain's CDR3 is CASSPGTAIETQYF. The CDR3 DNA reads TGCGCCAGCAGCCCTGGGACAGCTATCGAGACCCAGTACTTC. Filled out from reference TRBV5-1 and TRBJ2-5, the complete variable domain reads KAGVTQTPRYLIKTRGQQVTLSCSPISGHRSVSWYQQTPGQGLQFLFEYFSETQRNKGNFPGRFSGRQFSNSRSEMNVSTLELGDSALYLCASSPGTAIETQYFGPGTRLLVL.

This clone has just a few counts. The chain recombines TRBV19 with TRBJ2-3; the match to TRBD1 covers 7 bases. This CDR3 is 19 amino acids long. Germline CDR1 LNHDA, CDR2 SQIVND (reference sequence). With V trimmed by 7 bases and J by 2 bases, 21 bases remained unmatched. For the CDR3, the DNA is TGTGCCAGTAAAACTCAAACCCCCCAACAGGGGACCTACACAGATACGCAGTATTTT. Its protein product is CASKTQTPQQGTYTDTQYF.

This clone has only a few counts. J is TRBJ1-1 and V is TRBV9, with 8 bases matching TRBD1. V was pared by 3 bases and J by 6 bases, with 13 bases of the junction left unmatched. CDR3 length: 16 amino acids. CDR1 is SGDLS, CDR2 YYNGEE, per germline. The CDR3 reads CASSGSGTGKRAEAFF. The CDR3 bases are TGTGCCAGCAGCGGATCCGGGACAGGCAAAAGGGCTGAAGCTTTCTTT.

The rearrangement uses TRBV28 and TRBJ2-1; D gene unclear. V was cut by 2 bases and J by 9 bases, with 11 bases left in between. Germline lookup yields CDR1 MDHEN and CDR2 SYDVKM. CDR3 length equals 13 residues. The CDR3 DNA is TGTGCCAGCAGTTTAGGGCTACCCGCTGAGCAGTTCTTC. Protein product: CASSLGLPAEQFF.

This clone was seen only a few times. The rearrangement joins TRBV6-1 to TRBJ1-2; D is unclear. V lost 3 bases, J lost 8 bases, and 7 bases lay in between. Germline assignment: CDR1 MNHNS and CDR2 SASEGT. CDR3 length: 11 amino acids. The CDR3 protein is CASSDWTGYTF. As DNA, the CDR3 is TGTGCCAGCAGTGATTGGACGGGCTACACCTTC.

This clone was found many times. This chain uses TRBV6-6 with TRBJ2-5; possible D gene TRBD1, 6 bases. The CDR3 totals 13 residues. The V end lost 8 bases, the J end lost 5 bases, and 15 bases lay between the germline ends. Germline loops: CDR1 MNHNY, CDR2 SVGAGI (reference sequence). The CDR3 here is CASGGRGWETQYF. The DNA of the CDR3 is TGTGCCAGCGGAGGAAGGGGGTGGGAGACCCAGTACTTC.

The chain is built from TRBV28 and TRBJ1-1; TRBD1 is a possible D gene (6 bases). The CDR3 totals 17 residues. Germline V gives CDR1 MDHEN, CDR2 SYDVKM. The V gene lost 5 bases and the J gene lost 4 bases, with 23 bases spanning the gap. This CDR3 is CASSTQRQALRRTEAFF. The CDR3 region has the DNA TGTGCCAGCAGTACCCAACGACAGGCCCTGCGGCGCACTGAAGCTTTCTTT.

Written as DNA, the CDR3 is TGCGCCAGCAGCGGTCTGGATACGCAGTATTTT. This encodes CASSGLDTQYF. This chain uses TRBV10-2 with TRBJ2-3; D is unresolved. CDR1 is WSHSY, CDR2 SAAADI, per germline. The CDR3 consists of 11 residues. V shed 6 bases and J shed 6 bases, with 7 bases lying between them.

This clone was seen only once. V usage is TRBV28 and J usage is TRBJ1-4; D is uncertain. V was clipped by 6 bases and J by 7 bases, with 15 bases between them. The germline CDR1 and CDR2 sequences are MDHEN and SYDVKM. The CDR3 contains 14 residues. The DNA for the CDR3 is TGTGCCAGCAGGCTTAAACGGTTCGGTGAAAAACTGTTTTTT. Translated, it gives CASRLKRFGEKLFF.